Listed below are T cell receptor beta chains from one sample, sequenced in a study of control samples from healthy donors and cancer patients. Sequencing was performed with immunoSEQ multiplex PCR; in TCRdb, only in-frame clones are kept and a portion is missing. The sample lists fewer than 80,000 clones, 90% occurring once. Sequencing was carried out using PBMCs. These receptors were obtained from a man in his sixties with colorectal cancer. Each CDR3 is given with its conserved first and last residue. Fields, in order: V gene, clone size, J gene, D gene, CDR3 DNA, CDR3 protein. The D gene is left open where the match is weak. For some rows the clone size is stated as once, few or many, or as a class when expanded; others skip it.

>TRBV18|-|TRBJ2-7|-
TGTGCCAGCTCACAAAGCAGGGGTTACGAGCAGTACTTC
CASSQSRGYEQYF
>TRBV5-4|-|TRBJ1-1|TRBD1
TGTGCCAGCAGCGGGATAGGGGACAGGGCGACTGAAGCTTTCTTT
CASSGIGDRATEAFF
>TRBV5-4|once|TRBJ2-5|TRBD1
TGTGCCAGCAGCCTACCGGGACAGGGAACGGAGACCCAGTACTTC
CASSLPGQGTETQYF
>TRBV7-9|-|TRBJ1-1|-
TGTGCCAGCACGACAGGTCCGTTT
CASTTGPF
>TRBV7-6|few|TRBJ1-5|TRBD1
TGTGCCAGCAGCTTAGGGCCGGGACAGGAGAAAAATAGCAATCAGCCCCAGCATTTT
CASSLGPGQEKNSNQPQHF
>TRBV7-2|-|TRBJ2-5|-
TGTGCCAGCAGCTTAGGCAGGGGAGAGACCCAGTACTTC
CASSLGRGETQYF
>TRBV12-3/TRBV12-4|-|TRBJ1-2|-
TGTGCCAGCACCCCCCCTGGCTATGGCTACACCTTC
CASTPPGYGYTF
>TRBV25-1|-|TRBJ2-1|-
TGTGCCAGCAGTGAGAACGACAGTGGTGGGGATGAGCAGTTCTTC
CASSENDSGGDEQFF
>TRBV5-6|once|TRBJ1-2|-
TGTGCCAGCAGCTTGTTATTCCTACAGACTGGCTACACCTTC
CASSLLFLQTGYTF
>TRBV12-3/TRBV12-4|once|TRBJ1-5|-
TGTGCCAGCAGTTTGGGGGTAAATCAGCCCCAGCATTTT
CASSLGVNQPQHF
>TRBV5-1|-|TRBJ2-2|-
TGCGCCAGCAGTCCGGAAAACACCGGGGAGCTGTTTTTT
CASSPENTGELFF
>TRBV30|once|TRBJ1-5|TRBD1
TGTGCCTGGACCAATAAAGGGACAGGAGGCAATCAGCCCCAGCATTTT
CAWTNKGTGGNQPQHF
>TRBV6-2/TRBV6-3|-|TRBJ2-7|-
TGTGCCAGCAGTACCGGGCCTTCACCCCCCAGACCGAACGAGCAGTACTTC
CASSTGPSPPRPNEQYF
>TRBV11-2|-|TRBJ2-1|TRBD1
TGTGCCAGCAGCTCCACGAGACAGGGGGCCTACAATGAGCAGTTCTTC
CASSSTRQGAYNEQFF
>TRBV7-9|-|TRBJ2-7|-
TGTGCCAGCAGCTTTACCTACGAGCAGTACTTC
CASSFTYEQYF
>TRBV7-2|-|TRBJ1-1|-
TGTGCCAGCAGCTTAATAGGGATCGCTGAAGCTTTCTTT
CASSLIGIAEAFF
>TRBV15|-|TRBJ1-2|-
TGTGCCACCAGCAGTCCCGGGGGGAGCGCCTACGGCTACACCTTC
CATSSPGGSAYGYTF
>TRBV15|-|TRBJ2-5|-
TGTGCCACCAGCAAATCGAACACCGGTGCGGAGACCCAGTACTTC
CATSKSNTGAETQYF
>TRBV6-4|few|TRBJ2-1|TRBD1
TGTGCCAGCAGCCCTCATACGACAGGGAACAATGAGCAGTTCTTC
CASSPHTTGNNEQFF
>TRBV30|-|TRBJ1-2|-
TGTGCCTGGGCCAGAGGGGGGCTAGGCTATGGCTACACCTTC
CAWARGGLGYGYTF
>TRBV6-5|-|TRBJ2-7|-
TGTGCCGCGGGGGCAGGGCACGGCGAGCAGTACTTC
CAAGAGHGEQYF
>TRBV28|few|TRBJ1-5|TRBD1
TGTGCCAGCAGTTGGACAGGGAGGTATCAGCCCCAGCATTTT
CASSWTGRYQPQHF
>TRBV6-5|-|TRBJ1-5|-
TGTGCCAGCAGGAAAAGTAGTGGCAATCAGCCCCAGCATTTT
CASRKSSGNQPQHF
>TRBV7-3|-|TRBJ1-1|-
TGTGCCAGCAGCCACCGGGGCCACACTGAAGCTTTCTTT
CASSHRGHTEAFF
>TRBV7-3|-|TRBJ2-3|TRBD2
TGTGCCAGCAGCTTAATAGCGGGGGGCTCCACAGATACGCAGTATTTT
CASSLIAGGSTDTQYF
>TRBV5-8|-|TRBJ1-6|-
TGTGCCAGCAGCTTGGTGTTAGGGGTGGGTTCACCCCTCCACTTT
CASSLVLGVGSPLHF
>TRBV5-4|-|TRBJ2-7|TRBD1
TGTGCCAGCAGCAAACCGGGACAGGGGGCGTACGAGCAGTACTTC
CASSKPGQGAYEQYF
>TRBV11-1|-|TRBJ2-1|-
TGTGCCAGCAGTGCGGGCTCCTACAATGAGCAGTTCTTC
CASSAGSYNEQFF
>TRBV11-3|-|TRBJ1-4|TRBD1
TGTGCCAGCAGCCACCGGGACAGGGAGAATGAAAAACTGTTTTTT
CASSHRDRENEKLFF
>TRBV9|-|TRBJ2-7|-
TGTGCCAGCAGCGCCCGGTCAGTCGGCGACTCACGTTCAACCTACGAGCAGTACTTC
CASSARSVGDSRSTYEQYF
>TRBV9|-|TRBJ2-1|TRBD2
TGTGCCAGCAGCGTTTTCGGGGGGGCATATGAGCAGTTCTTC
CASSVFGGAYEQFF
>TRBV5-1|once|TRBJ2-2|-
TGCGCCAGCAGCTGGTATTTATTAGGAAACACCGGGGAGCTGTTTTTT
CASSWYLLGNTGELFF
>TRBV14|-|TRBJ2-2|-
TGTGCCAGCAGCCCTTTGACAGGGAACACCGGGGAGCTGTTTTTT
CASSPLTGNTGELFF
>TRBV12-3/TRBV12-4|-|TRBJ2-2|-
TGTGCCAGCAGCGCAACTAGGACCGGGGAGCTGTTTTTT
CASSATRTGELFF
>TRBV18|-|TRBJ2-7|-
TGTGCCAGCTCACCATCAGGGATGAACGAGCAGTACTTC
CASSPSGMNEQYF
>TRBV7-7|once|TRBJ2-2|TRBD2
TGTGCCAGCAAAGCGGGGGGACCGAACACCGGGGAGCTGTTTTTT
CASKAGGPNTGELFF
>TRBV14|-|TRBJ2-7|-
TGTGCCAGCAGCCAAGATAGGGCAAACGAGCAGTACTTC
CASSQDRANEQYF
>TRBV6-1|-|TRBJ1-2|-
TGTGCCAGCAGGGAAGTTCCAGCTAACTATGGCTACACCTTC
CASREVPANYGYTF
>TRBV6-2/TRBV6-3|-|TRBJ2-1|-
TGTGCCAGCAGTGTACCTGGAATTCATGAGCAGTTCTTC
CASSVPGIHEQFF
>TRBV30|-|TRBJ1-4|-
TGTGCCTTCGTTGGTGGTAGCGAAAAACTGTTTTTT
CAFVGGSEKLFF
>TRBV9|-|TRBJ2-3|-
TGTGCCAGCAGCGTAGCCGAGGCGGGGGACAGACGGTACGATACGCAGTATTTT
CASSVAEAGDRRYDTQYF
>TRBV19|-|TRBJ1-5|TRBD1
TGTGCCAGCCGCGACAGGGCAGAGAGCAATCAGCCCCAGCATTTT
CASRDRAESNQPQHF
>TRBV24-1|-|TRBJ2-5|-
TGTGCCACCAGTGATTTGCGGTGGCAGGCCCAGTACTTC
CATSDLRWQAQYF
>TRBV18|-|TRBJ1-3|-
TGTGCCAGCTCACCACCGAACAGGGCTGGAAACACCATATATTTT
CASSPPNRAGNTIYF
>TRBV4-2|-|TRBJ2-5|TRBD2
TGTGCCAGCAGCCCCTTCGGGGGGAGGGAGACCCAGTACTTC
CASSPFGGRETQYF
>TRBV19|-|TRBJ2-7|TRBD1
TGTGTCAGTAGTATGGGGACAGGCATCTACGAGCAGTACTTC
CVSSMGTGIYEQYF
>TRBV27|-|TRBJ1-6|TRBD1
TGTGCCAGCAGGGGCCAGGGGGCTTCACCCCTCCACTTT
CASRGQGASPLHF
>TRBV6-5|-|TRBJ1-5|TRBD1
TGTGCCAGCAGTTACTCCAGGGGGAATCAGCCCCAGCATTTT
CASSYSRGNQPQHF
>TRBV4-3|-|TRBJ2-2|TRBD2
TGCGCCAGCAGCCAAGGATTAGCGGGGGGCACCGGGGAGCTGTTTTTT
CASSQGLAGGTGELFF
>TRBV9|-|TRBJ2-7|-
TGTGCCAGCAGCGTAGCCACAGGGTTGGAGCAGTGCTTC
CASSVATGLEQCF
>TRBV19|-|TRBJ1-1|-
TGTGCCAGTAGTACCGGGACGGGGAACACTGAAGCTTTCTTT
CASSTGTGNTEAFF
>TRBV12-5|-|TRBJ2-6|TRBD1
TGTGCTAGTGGTTCACCGAGGTTTGGCAGGGGGCTCACTAGGGCCAACGTCCTGACTTTC
CASGSPRFGRGLTRANVLTF